These 17 T cell receptor beta chains originate from one sample sequenced in a study of T-cell reconstitution after alpha-beta-depleted transplantation in children. The TCRbeta library was prepared with unique molecular identifiers. Each CDR3 protein is one row after TCRdb ran MiXCR on the PCR reads. Here the sample spans around 680,000 distinct CDR3 sequences, approximately 16% being singletons. Sequencing used PBMCs from the stem cell graft donor, obtained from the stem cell graft. These receptors all stem from a human donor who donated a stem cell graft to a child with acute myeloid leukemia.

This clonotype appeared a few times. The chain joins TRBV5-1 to TRBJ2-3; TRBD2 aligns across 8 bases. Germline CDR1 and CDR2: SGHRS and YFSETQ. Trimming cost V 2 bases and J 2 bases; bases outside gene matches: 4. The CDR3 runs 15 residues. The CDR3 loop is CASSLAGAATDTQYF. For the CDR3, the DNA is TGCGCCAGCAGCTTAGCGGGGGCTGCCACAGATACGCAGTATTTT. Complete variable domain (other parts from reference TRBV5-1 and TRBJ2-3): KAGVTQTPRYLIKTRGQQVTLSCSPISGHRSVSWYQQTPGQGLQFLFEYFSETQRNKGNFPGRFSGRQFSNSRSEMNVSTLELGDSALYLCASSLAGAATDTQYFGPGTRLTVL.

This clonotype was seen many times. The gene calls are TRBV5-5 and TRBJ2-7; the match to TRBD1 covers 7 bases. Germline V gene lookup returns CDR1 SGHKS and CDR2 YYEKEE (reference sequence). Trimming at V came to 1 base and at J to 4 bases, leaving 5 bases not matched to a gene. This CDR3 has 14 amino acids. The CDR3 here is CASSLSTGTYEQYF. CDR3 DNA sequence: TGTGCCAGCAGCTTGTCGACAGGGACATACGAGCAGTACTTC.

This clonotype was counted at least ten times. The J gene is TRBJ1-2, the V gene TRBV20-1; no definite D call. The germline V gene encodes CDR1 DFQATT and CDR2 SNEGSKA (reference sequence). V shed 3 bases and J shed 5 bases, with 13 bases lying between them. The CDR3 is made up of 13 amino acids. The CDR3: CSASETSTYGYTF. CDR3 nucleotides: TGCAGTGCTAGTGAGACATCGACGTATGGCTACACCTTC.

This clonotype was seen repeatedly, ten times or more. The chain couples TRBV12-3 or TRBV12-4 to TRBJ1-5, with D possibly TRBD1 on 6 matching bases. This CDR3 has 15 residues. V shed 5 bases and J shed 6 bases, with 17 bases lying between them. The CDR3 DNA follows: TGTGCCAGCAGTCCCCTCGGAGGACAGCGTCAGCCCCAGCATTTT. Translated: CASSPLGGQRQPQHF.

This clonotype was picked up a small number of times. V usage is TRBV5-6 and J usage is TRBJ1-5, with a tentative D call TRBD1 (5 bases). The CDR3 contains 14 residues. The V and J ends lost 5 bases and 7 bases respectively, with 16 bases between them. CDR1 is SGHDT and CDR2 is YYEEEE in the germline V gene. CDR3 region: CASRQRGAGQPQHF. DNA of the CDR3: TGTGCCAGCAGACAGCGCGGGGCTGGCCAGCCCCAGCATTTT.

J is TRBJ2-7 and V is TRBV20-1, with a possible D match to TRBD2 (5 bases). Germline V gene data show CDR1 as DFQATT and CDR2 as SNEGSKA (reference sequence). Trimming removed 0 bases at V and 5 bases at J, with 14 bases between. CDR3 length equals 14 residues. The CDR3 protein is CSARDLGETDEQYV. The CDR3 DNA reads TGCAGTGCTAGAGATCTGGGAGAGACCGACGAGCAGTACGTC.

This clonotype has only a few counts. V usage is TRBV12-3 or TRBV12-4 and J usage is TRBJ1-2; D uncertain. The V and J ends lost 8 bases and 3 bases respectively, with 10 bases between them. This CDR3 is 12 amino acids long. The CDR3 nucleotides are TGTGCCAGCCTCAACAGAGACTATGGCTACACCTTC. This encodes CASLNRDYGYTF.

This chain connects TRBV5-1 to TRBJ2-6; 7 nucleotides line up with TRBD1. Trimming took 4 bases from V and 2 from J; bases not matched to a gene: 3. This CDR3 has 15 amino acids. Per the germline V gene, CDR1 is SGHRS and CDR2 is YFSETQ. CDR3 region: CASSTDRAGANVLTF. CDR3 sequence (DNA): TGCGCCAGCAGCACTGACAGGGCTGGGGCCAACGTCCTGACTTTC.

This clonotype has ten or more counts. The chain couples TRBV6-5 to TRBJ1-1; D might be TRBD1 (5 bases). V was trimmed by 5 bases and J by 10 bases, leaving 14 bases between them. The CDR3 consists of 12 residues. Germline CDR1 MNHEY, CDR2 SVGAGI. The CDR3 protein is CASSPPGGTAFF. The CDR3 DNA reads TGTGCCAGCAGTCCCCCCGGGGGGACAGCTTTCTTT.

In its sample, this clonotype was seen many times. This sequence joins TRBV29-1 and TRBJ2-5, with D possibly matching TRBD2 (5 bases). The germline gives CDR1 SQVTM, CDR2 ANQGSEA. The CDR3 length is 11 residues. The germline V and J ends were trimmed by 0 bases and 7 bases, with 6 bases remaining between them. This CDR3 is CSVEDRGTQYF. In DNA, the CDR3 is TGCAGCGTTGAAGATCGGGGGACCCAGTACTTC. Drawing the rest from reference TRBV29-1 and TRBJ2-5, the complete variable domain is SAVISQKPSRDICQRGTSLTIQCQVDSQVTMMFWYRQQPGQSLTLIATANQGSEATYESGFVIDKFPISRPNLTFSTLTVSNMSPEDSSIYLCSVEDRGTQYFGPGTRLLVL.

This clonotype was found once. This chain joins TRBV20-1 and TRBJ1-1, with TRBD1 as a possible D gene (5 bases). V lost 3 bases to trimming and J lost 0 bases, with 17 bases between them. Germline V lookup: CDR1 DFQATT, CDR2 SNEGSKA (reference sequence). This CDR3 is built from 16 residues. DNA of the CDR3: TGCAGTGCTAGGACCCCGGGGGTTGGAATGAACACTGAAGCTTTCTTT. Amino acids: CSARTPGVGMNTEAFF.

The chain is built from TRBV20-1 and TRBJ1-4; TRBD1 matches at 7 bases. The CDR3 sequence is 14 residues long. J was trimmed by 4 bases and V by 3 bases; bases with no gene match: 5. Looked up from germline, CDR1 is DFQATT and CDR2 is SNEGSKA (reference sequence). CDR3 residues: CSASRDSYNEKLFF. The DNA of the CDR3 is TGCAGTGCTAGCCGGGACAGCTATAATGAAAAACTGTTTTTT.

Comments on this clonotype: A much larger clonotype is one base distant, so this may be a read error. Without the conserved terminal phenylalanine or tryptophan, this CDR3 likely stems from a read error. This sequence joins TRBV20-1 and TRBJ2-7, with 8 bases fitting TRBD2. Germline CDR1 and CDR2: DFQATT and SNEGSKA (reference sequence). The CDR3 is made up of 14 amino acids. V shed 3 bases, J shed 0 bases, and the junction held 4 bases outside the gene matches. The CDR3 DNA follows: TGCAGTGCTAGTAGCGGGACCAGCTCCTACGAGCAGTACTTG. The encoded protein is CSASSGTSSYEQYL.

V gene TRBV20-1 combines with J gene TRBJ1-1; 7 bases agree with TRBD1. The CDR3 has 12 residues. V gave up 6 bases and J gave up 8 bases; unmatched junction bases: 9. Per germline, CDR1 DFQATT and CDR2 SNEGSKA (reference sequence). DNA of the CDR3: TGCAGTGCAGAAATTCAGGGGGAAGAAGCTTTCTTT. It is translated as CSAEIQGEEAFF.

This clonotype was seen ten or more times. The V gene is TRBV6-6, the J gene TRBJ2-5; 7 bases are shared with TRBD2. The ends lost 4 bases at V and 4 bases at J; junction bases unmatched: 0. Germline CDR1 MNHNY, CDR2 SVGAGI (reference sequence). This CDR3 is built from 12 residues. This CDR3 reads CASSWTRETQYF. As DNA, the CDR3 is TGTGCCAGCAGTTGGACTAGAGAGACCCAGTACTTC.

This clonotype was seen only a few times. This chain connects TRBV5-1 to TRBJ2-1; D is perhaps TRBD1 or TRBD2 (6 bases each). Germline V lookup: CDR1 SGHRS, CDR2 YFSETQ. The V gene lost 2 bases and the J gene lost 5 bases, with 17 bases spanning the gap. The CDR3 is 16 amino acids. The CDR3 region is CASSFSGAPANNEQFF. CDR3 bases: TGCGCCAGCAGCTTCTCGGGGGCTCCAGCTAACAATGAGCAGTTCTTC.

The chain is built from TRBV12-3 or TRBV12-4 and TRBJ1-1; TRBD1 matches at 8 bases. Unmatched junction bases numbered 11, after V lost 6 bases and J lost 2 bases. This CDR3 region has 16 residues. The CDR3 bases are TGTGCCAGCAGCCCCAACAGGGGGGGATTCAACACTGAAGCTTTCTTT. Protein: CASSPNRGGFNTEAFF.